This TCR beta chain emerged from a study of CDR3 diversity in severe acne. Trimming took 1 base from V and 8 from J, leaving 12 bases between them. Germline V gene data show CDR1 as SGHRS and CDR2 as YFSETQ. This CDR3 has 13 amino acids. TCRdb called the PCR reads again in MiXCR, with one record for every CDR3 protein. The sample shows around 85,000 distinct CDR3 sequences, approximately 54% of them seen only once. Notes on this clonotype: A much more abundant neighbour one base away suggests this may be a read error.

V and J are TRBV5-1 and TRBJ1-2; D may be TRBD1 (6 bases). This receptor was obtained from a male donor with severe acne vulgaris. The source material was blood. As DNA, the CDR3 is TGCGCCAGCAGCTTGATACAGGGCCTGGGCTACACCTTC. Amino acids: CASSLIQGLGYTF. Together with reference TRBV5-1 and TRBJ1-2, the CDR3 gives the full variable domain: KAGVTQTPRYLIKTRGQQVTLSCSPISGHRSVSWYQQTPGQGLQFLFEYFSETQRNKGNFPGRFSGRQFSNSRSEMNVSTLELGDSALYLCASSLIQGLGYTFGSGTRLTVV.